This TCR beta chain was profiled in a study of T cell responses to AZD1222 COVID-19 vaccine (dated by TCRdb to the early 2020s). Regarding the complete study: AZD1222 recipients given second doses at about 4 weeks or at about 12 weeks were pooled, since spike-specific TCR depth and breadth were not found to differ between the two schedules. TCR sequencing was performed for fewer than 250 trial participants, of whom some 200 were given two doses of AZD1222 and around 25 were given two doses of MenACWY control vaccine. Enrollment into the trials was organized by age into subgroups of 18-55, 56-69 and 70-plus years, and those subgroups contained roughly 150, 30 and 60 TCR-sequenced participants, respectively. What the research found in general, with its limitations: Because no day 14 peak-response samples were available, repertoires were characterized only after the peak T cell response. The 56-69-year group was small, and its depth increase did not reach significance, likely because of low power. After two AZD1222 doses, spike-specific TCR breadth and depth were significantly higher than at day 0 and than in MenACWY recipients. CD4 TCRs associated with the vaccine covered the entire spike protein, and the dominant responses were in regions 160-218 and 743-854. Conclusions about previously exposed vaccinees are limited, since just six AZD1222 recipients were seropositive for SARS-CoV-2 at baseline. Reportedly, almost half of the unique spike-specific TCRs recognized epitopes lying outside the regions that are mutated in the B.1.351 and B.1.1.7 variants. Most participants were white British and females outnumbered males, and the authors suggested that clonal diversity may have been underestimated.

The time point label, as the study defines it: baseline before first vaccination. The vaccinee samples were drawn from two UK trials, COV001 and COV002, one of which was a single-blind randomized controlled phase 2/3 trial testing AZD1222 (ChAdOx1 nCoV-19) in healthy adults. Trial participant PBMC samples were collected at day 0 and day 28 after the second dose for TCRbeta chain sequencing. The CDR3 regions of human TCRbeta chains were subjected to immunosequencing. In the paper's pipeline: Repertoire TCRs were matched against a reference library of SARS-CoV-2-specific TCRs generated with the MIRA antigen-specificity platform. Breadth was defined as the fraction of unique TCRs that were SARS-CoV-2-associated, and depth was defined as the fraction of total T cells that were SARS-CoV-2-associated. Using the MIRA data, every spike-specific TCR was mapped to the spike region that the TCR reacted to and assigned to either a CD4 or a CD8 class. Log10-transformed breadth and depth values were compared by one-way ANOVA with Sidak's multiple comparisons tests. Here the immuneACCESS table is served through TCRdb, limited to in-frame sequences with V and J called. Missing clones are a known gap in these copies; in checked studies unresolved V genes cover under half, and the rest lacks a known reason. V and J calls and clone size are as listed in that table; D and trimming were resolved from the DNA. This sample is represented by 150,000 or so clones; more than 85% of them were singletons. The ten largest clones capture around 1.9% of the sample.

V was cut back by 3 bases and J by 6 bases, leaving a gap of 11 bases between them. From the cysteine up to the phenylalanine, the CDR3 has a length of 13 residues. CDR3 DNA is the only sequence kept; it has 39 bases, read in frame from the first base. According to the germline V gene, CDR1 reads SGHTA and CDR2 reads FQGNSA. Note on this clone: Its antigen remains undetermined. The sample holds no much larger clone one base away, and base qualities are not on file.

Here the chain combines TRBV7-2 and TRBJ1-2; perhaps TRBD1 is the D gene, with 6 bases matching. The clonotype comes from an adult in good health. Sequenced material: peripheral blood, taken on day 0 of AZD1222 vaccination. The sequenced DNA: TGTGCCAGCAGCTTTCCAGGGGCAAATGGCTACACCTTC. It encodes CASSFPGANGYTF. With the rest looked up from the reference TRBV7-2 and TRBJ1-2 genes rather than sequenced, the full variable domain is GAGVSQSPSNKVTEKGKDVELRCDPISGHTALYWYRQSLGQGLEFLIYFQGNSAPDKSGLPSDRFSAERTGGSVSTLTIQRTQQEDSAVYLCASSFPGANGYTFGSGTRLTVV.